These T cell receptor beta chains were read from a single sample in a study of T-cell reconstitution after alpha-beta-depleted transplantation in children. MiXCR, run by TCRdb on the PCR reads, gives a single entry per CDR3 protein. The sample holds about 240,000 distinct CDR3 sequences, roughly 26% seen once. This specimen was PBMCs, taken before TCRalphabeta/CD19-depleted stem cell transplant. These receptors were taken from a girl aged 2-10 years with Fanconi anemia, due to receive a stem cell transplant. CDR3s include the opening cysteine and the closing phenylalanine or tryptophan. Fields, in order: clone size, J gene, D gene, V gene, CDR3 protein, CDR3 DNA. A D gene is named only where the DNA matches it firmly. Rows may omit the clone size; those that give it use once, few, many or a size class.

clone_size: .; j_call: TRBJ2-3; d_call: .; v_call: TRBV5-1; cdr3_aa: CASSLALTRDISFDTQYF; cdr3_nt: TGCGCCAGCAGCTTGGCCTTAACCCGGGACATCTCCTTTGATACGCAGTATTTT
clone_size: .; j_call: TRBJ2-7; d_call: TRBD1; v_call: TRBV5-1; cdr3_aa: CASSLYGTGPYEQYF; cdr3_nt: TGCGCCAGCAGCTTGTATGGGACAGGCCCCTACGAGCAGTACTTC
clone_size: .; j_call: TRBJ2-1; d_call: TRBD2; v_call: TRBV5-1; cdr3_aa: CASRASGVNEQFF; cdr3_nt: TGCGCCAGCAGGGCCAGCGGGGTGAATGAGCAGTTCTTC
clone_size: many; j_call: TRBJ1-5; d_call: TRBD1; v_call: TRBV12-3/TRBV12-4; cdr3_aa: CASGQGDQPQHF; cdr3_nt: TGTGCCAGCGGACAGGGGGATCAGCCCCAGCATTTT
clone_size: .; j_call: TRBJ2-3; d_call: TRBD2; v_call: TRBV7-9; cdr3_aa: CASSLQLAGDRVDF; cdr3_nt: TGTGCCAGCAGCTTACAACTAGCGGGGGATCGTGTGGATTTT
clone_size: once; j_call: TRBJ2-7; d_call: .; v_call: TRBV5-1; cdr3_aa: CASSLATGGSGGRYEQYF; cdr3_nt: TGCGCCAGCAGCTTGGCAACAGGGGGCTCGGGAGGGCGGTACGAGCAGTACTTC
clone_size: .; j_call: TRBJ2-5; d_call: TRBD2; v_call: TRBV7-2; cdr3_aa: CASSSQRGETQYF; cdr3_nt: TGTGCCAGCAGCTCGCAGCGGGGAGAGACCCAGTACTTC
clone_size: few; j_call: TRBJ2-4; d_call: TRBD2; v_call: TRBV7-2; cdr3_aa: CASSLVAGGRTKNIQYF; cdr3_nt: TGTGCCAGCAGCTTAGTGGCTGGCGGGAGGACCAAAAACATTCAGTACTTC
clone_size: .; j_call: TRBJ1-5; d_call: TRBD1; v_call: TRBV28; cdr3_aa: CASRLQGTQPQHF; cdr3_nt: TGTGCCAGCAGACTACAGGGGACTCAGCCCCAGCATTTT
clone_size: .; j_call: TRBJ2-3; d_call: TRBD1; v_call: TRBV9; cdr3_aa: CASSVAGTELTDTQYF; cdr3_nt: TGTGCCAGCAGCGTAGCGGGGACAGAACTGACAGATACGCAGTATTTT
clone_size: .; j_call: TRBJ2-7; d_call: .; v_call: TRBV25-1; cdr3_aa: CASSESLGYEQYF; cdr3_nt: TGTGCCAGCAGTGAAAGTCTCGGCTACGAGCAGTACTTC
clone_size: few; j_call: TRBJ2-5; d_call: TRBD2; v_call: TRBV20-1; cdr3_aa: CSARDSAGGSLGETQYF; cdr3_nt: TGCAGTGCTAGAGATTCGGCGGGGGGATCCCTAGGAGAGACCCAGTACTTC
clone_size: many; j_call: TRBJ2-7; d_call: .; v_call: TRBV29-1; cdr3_aa: CSVVTAVSYEQYF; cdr3_nt: TGCAGCGTTGTGACGGCTGTCTCCTACGAGCAGTACTTC
clone_size: .; j_call: TRBJ2-1; d_call: TRBD2; v_call: TRBV3-1; cdr3_aa: CASSLTSVLIYNEQFF; cdr3_nt: TGTGCCAGCAGCCTAACTAGCGTTCTAATCTACAATGAGCAGTTCTTC
clone_size: many; j_call: TRBJ2-7; d_call: .; v_call: TRBV5-1; cdr3_aa: CASSLEAGRNYEQYF; cdr3_nt: TGCGCCAGCAGCTTGGAGGCAGGGCGTAACTACGAGCAGTACTTC
clone_size: few; j_call: TRBJ2-3; d_call: .; v_call: TRBV29-1; cdr3_aa: CSVEWGRADTQYF; cdr3_nt: TGCAGCGTTGAATGGGGAAGGGCAGATACGCAGTATTTT
clone_size: .; j_call: TRBJ2-1; d_call: .; v_call: TRBV10-1; cdr3_aa: CASSELRYNEQFF; cdr3_nt: TGCGCCAGCAGTGAGCTAAGATACAATGAGCAGTTCTTC
clone_size: .; j_call: TRBJ2-1; d_call: .; v_call: TRBV11-2; cdr3_aa: CASSLQGRSSYNEQFF; cdr3_nt: TGTGCCAGCAGCTTACAGGGTAGGAGCTCCTACAATGAGCAGTTCTTC
clone_size: .; j_call: TRBJ1-4; d_call: .; v_call: TRBV6-5; cdr3_aa: CTSSYGQPNEKLFF; cdr3_nt: TGTACCAGCAGTTACGGGCAACCTAATGAAAAACTGTTTTTT
clone_size: many; j_call: TRBJ1-3; d_call: .; v_call: TRBV12-3/TRBV12-4; cdr3_aa: CASGLSSSGNTIYF; cdr3_nt: TGTGCCAGCGGCCTATCCTCCTCTGGAAACACCATATATTTT
clone_size: many; j_call: TRBJ2-5; d_call: .; v_call: TRBV4-2; cdr3_aa: CASSQGTQYF; cdr3_nt: TGTGCCAGCAGCCAAGGGACCCAGTACTTC
clone_size: .; j_call: TRBJ1-1; d_call: .; v_call: TRBV29-1; cdr3_aa: CSAGLGVMNTEAFF; cdr3_nt: TGCAGCGCCGGACTTGGGGTAATGAACACTGAAGCTTTCTTT
clone_size: .; j_call: TRBJ2-5; d_call: .; v_call: TRBV28; cdr3_aa: CASSSSRTGWETQYF; cdr3_nt: TGTGCCAGCAGTTCCTCCCGGACTGGATGGGAGACCCAGTACTTC
clone_size: many; j_call: TRBJ2-3; d_call: TRBD2; v_call: TRBV29-1; cdr3_aa: CSVEGVPGSGYTDTQYF; cdr3_nt: TGCAGCGTTGAAGGAGTGCCGGGTAGCGGGTACACAGATACGCAGTATTTT